This T cell receptor beta chain was recovered during a study of blood T cells in healthy people across ages. Study results and limitations: More naive CD4+ cells and higher diversity were found in long-lived than in aged donors. Naive and antigen-experienced cells were not separated, limiting conclusive comparison.

A sample-barcoded 5' primer and a J-beta primer mix were used in a second PCR of roughly 6 to 12 cycles. TCRdb redid the calling of the 5' RACE reads with MiXCR, one entry per CDR3 protein. The sample consists of some 1.5 million distinct CDR3 sequences, roughly 43% of them appearing once. This clonotype was found once. Its antigen remains unidentified. Because it lacks the conserved phenylalanine or tryptophan at the end, this CDR3 is likely a read error. No DNA is shown, since the ends of the CDR3 on it are uncertain; the CDR3 is the one TCRdb lists. Researchers isolated at least 6 million PBMCs per sample. The receptor was derived from a woman aged 18-29 years in good health. What was sequenced was blood.

CDR3 in amino acids: CASSQVVAGGNNERFL. V gene TRBV14 combines with J gene TRBJ2-1; the table gives TRBD2 as D, unverified against the DNA. The CDR3 is 16 residues long, ends included. Germline CDR1 reads SGHDN; CDR2 reads FVKESK.